One and the same sample provided the 11 T cell receptor beta chains below, sequenced in a study of human T cells and chemical hapten exposure. As for time point: pre-sensitization, week 0. Treatment meaning: therapeutic diphenylcyclopropenone sensitization with weekly scalp DPC. RNA extraction used unfractionated whole blood as the source of total RNA. TCRdb reprocessed the RACE reads with MiXCR, giving one entry per CDR3 protein. The sample shows tens of thousands of distinct CDR3 sequences, approximately 9.7% of them seen only once. Sequences were derived from whole blood, sampled in connection with sensitization to the hapten diphenylcyclopropenone (DPC). The receptor set was obtained from a woman younger than 45 with alopecia areata. Some clones in this sample may be carry-over from other donors' samples.

V gene TRBV28 combines with J gene TRBJ2-4; D is possibly TRBD1 or TRBD2 (5 bases each). Looked up from germline, CDR1 is MDHEN and CDR2 is SYDVKM. Trimming took 3 bases from V and 0 from J, leaving 9 bases between them. CDR3 length: 15 amino acids. As DNA, the CDR3 is TGTGCCAGCAGTTTGGGGGAGCTAGCCAAAAACATTCAGTACTTC. It is translated as CASSLGELAKNIQYF.

This clonotype was detected only a few times. The genes are TRBV4-3 and TRBJ2-7; D unclear. From germline, CDR1 is LGHNA and CDR2 YSLEER. The CDR3 loop spans 15 amino acids. Trimming removed 1 base from V and 2 bases from J, with 12 bases in between. The CDR3 nucleotides are TGCGCCAGCAGCCAAGTGGCAGGTAGTGCCTACGAGCAGTACTTC. It translates to CASSQVAGSAYEQYF.

For the CDR3, the DNA is TGTGCCGGACGCCGGGATTACCTCACAGATACGCAGTATTTT. Translation gives CAGRRDYLTDTQYF. This chain joins TRBV2 and TRBJ2-3, with D possibly being TRBD2 (5 bases). The CDR3 has 14 amino acids. The germline CDR1 and CDR2 sequences are SNHLY and FYNNEI. V was shortened by 11 bases and J by 2 bases, with 17 bases between the two germline ends. The full variable domain, completed using reference TRBV2 and TRBJ2-3, is EPEVTQTPSHQVTQMGQEVILRCVPISNHLYFYWYRQILGQKVEFLVSFYNNEISEKSEIFDDQFSVERPDGSNFTLKIRSTKLEDSAMYFCAGRRDYLTDTQYFGPGTRLTVL.

This clonotype was picked up a small number of times. V is TRBV29-1 and J is TRBJ2-7; 7 nucleotides line up with TRBD2. The V gene's germline CDR1 is SQVTM and CDR2 ANQGSEA. The CDR3 has 11 amino acids. J lost 3 bases, V lost 8 bases, and 4 bases had no gene match. As DNA, the CDR3 is TGCAGCCCTGGGGGGGGCTACGAGCAGTACTTC. Its protein is CSPGGGYEQYF.

In its sample, this clonotype was seen once. With a much larger clone just one base away, this may be a read error. This sequence joins TRBV6-5 and TRBJ1-5; TRBD1 agrees at 7 bases. CDR3 size: 14 residues. CDR1 is MNHEY, CDR2 SVGAGI, per germline. With V trimmed by 3 bases and J by 6 bases, 5 bases remained unmatched. The CDR3: CASSYRGLGQPQHF. CDR3 sequence (DNA): TGTGCCAGCAGTTATAGGGGGCTGGGTCAGCCCCAGCATTTT.

This clonotype was picked up a small number of times. The J gene is TRBJ2-7, the V gene TRBV20-1, with TRBD1 identical over 9 bases. Trimming removed 0 bases from V and 7 bases from J; junction bases left unmatched: 10. The CDR3 is made up of 15 amino acids. Germline-derived CDR1 and CDR2 are DFQATT and SNEGSKA (reference sequence). For the CDR3, the DNA is TGCAGTGCTAGAGATAGGGGGACAGGGCTGGGTGAGCAGTACTTC. Its translation is CSARDRGTGLGEQYF.

There are many counts of this clonotype. The chain combines TRBV7-9 with TRBJ2-7; D may be TRBD1 (5 bases). From germline, CDR1 is SEHNR and CDR2 FQNEAQ (reference sequence). V shed 4 bases and J shed 5 bases, with 15 bases lying between them. This CDR3 comprises 14 residues. CDR3 sequence: CASSSPQGPHEQYF. CDR3 DNA: TGTGCCAGCAGCTCCCCTCAGGGCCCCCACGAGCAGTACTTC.

The sample holds a few counts of this clonotype. This chain connects TRBV25-1 to TRBJ1-5; D remains unclear. Between the trimmed V and J ends, which lost 4 bases and 6 bases, there was a span of 10 bases. The CDR3 runs to 13 residues. Germline-derived CDR1 and CDR2 are MGHDK and SYGVNS. Here the CDR3 DNA reads TGTGCCAGCAGTGGGCAGGTGGGTCAGCCCCAGCATTTT. Its protein product is CASSGQVGQPQHF. The whole variable domain, remainder taken from reference TRBV25-1 and TRBJ1-5, is EADIYQTPRYLVIGTGKKITLECSQTMGHDKMYWYQQDPGMELHLIHYSYGVNSTEKGDLSSESTVSRIRTEHFPLTLESARPSHTSQYLCASSGQVGQPQHFGDGTRLSIL.

This clonotype was detected only a few times. The V gene is TRBV4-3, the J gene TRBJ2-5, with TRBD1 matching over 7 bases. The CDR3 length is 14 residues. Germline loops: CDR1 LGHNA, CDR2 YSLEER. V trimming: 1 base; J trimming: 2 bases; junction bases outside the gene matches: 1. The CDR3 nucleotides read TGCGCCAGCAGCCAAGCGACAGGGCAAGAGACCCAGTACTTC. Its protein is CASSQATGQETQYF.

The chain joins TRBV9 to TRBJ1-2, with 8 nucleotides matching TRBD1. Germline V gene lookup returns CDR1 SGDLS and CDR2 YYNGEE. With V trimmed by 3 bases and J by 6 bases, 13 bases remained unmatched. This CDR3 region has 16 residues. CDR3 coding DNA: TGTGCCAGCAGCGCCCTTAAAGCAGGGGGCGCCGATGGCTACACCTTC. Protein sequence: CASSALKAGGADGYTF.

This clonotype was counted a few times. The V gene is TRBV7-9, the J gene TRBJ2-2, with D perhaps matching TRBD2 (7 bases). V was cut by 5 bases and J by 0 bases, with 10 bases left in between. The CDR3 totals 15 residues. The germline gives CDR1 SEHNR, CDR2 FQNEAQ (reference sequence). The CDR3 sequence: CASSMGGPNTGELFF. The DNA of the CDR3 is TGTGCCAGCAGCATGGGGGGGCCGAACACCGGGGAGCTGTTTTTT.